The clone carrying this TCR beta chain has only a few counts. One entry per CDR3 protein, called by TCRdb with MiXCR from the RT-PCR reads. The table shows around 700,000 distinct CDR3 sequences, with 11% to 15% occurring only once. CDR3 size: 16 residues. V lost 2 bases, J lost 4 bases, and 17 bases lay in between. Germline CDR1 reads KGHSH; CDR2 reads LQKENI. The sample was memory CD4+ T cells from blood. The receptor was derived from a female donor in good health, serving as a healthy control. The chain recombines TRBV18 with TRBJ1-2; D might be TRBD1 (5 bases). CDR3 amino acids: CASSPTEVGGIYGYTF. The CDR3 DNA is TGTGCCAGCTCACCAACGGAGGTGGGGGGAATCTATGGCTACACCTTC.